One T cell receptor beta chain is described in this entry. The record originates from a study of control samples from healthy donors and cancer patients. The CDR3 consists of 13 residues. Germline V gene lookup returns CDR1 LNHDA and CDR2 SQIVND (reference sequence). V was pared by 6 bases and J by 10 bases, with 18 bases between. Clones were read by immunoSEQ multiplex PCR, and TCRdb kept only the in-frame ones, dropping some. Of around 110,000 clones listed, 93% are singletons. The V call is TRBV19, the J call TRBJ1-1; the D gene is possibly TRBD1 (6 bases). Input material: blood. The TCR originated in a man aged 25 to 40 in good health. The CDR3 loop is CASRGDRQARAFF. CDR3 nucleotides: TGTGCCAGTAGAGGGGACCGACAGGCCCGAGCTTTCTTT.